The present TCR beta chain was sequenced within a study of cytomegalovirus exposure and HLA in healthy donors. Germline CDR1 is SGHAT and CDR2 is FQDESV (reference sequence). V gave up 4 bases and J gave up 2 bases, with 12 bases separating them. This CDR3 spans 16 amino acids. The method was immunoSEQ multiplex PCR; TCRdb's version includes in-frame clones alone and lacks a portion of them. The sample records around 220,000 clones, over 80% being singletons. The specimen was PBMCs. The chain couples TRBV11-1 to TRBJ2-6, with TRBD1 as a possible D gene (6 bases). This TCR derives from a woman aged 25-40 years in good health and CMV-seropositive. CDR3 sequence (DNA): TGTGCCAGCAGCTCCACCCAGGGGCCTGGGGCCAACGTCCTGACTTTC. Its translation is CASSSTQGPGANVLTF. The complete variable domain, with remaining parts taken from reference TRBV11-1 and TRBJ2-6, reads EAEVAQSPRYKITEKSQAVAFWCDPISGHATLYWYRQILGQGPELLVQFQDESVVDDSQLPKDRFSAERLKGVDSTLKIQPAELGDSAMYLCASSSTQGPGANVLTFGAGSRLTVL.